This T cell receptor beta chain stems from a study of T cell changes during pregnancy in multiple sclerosis. Germline V gene data show CDR1 as MNHEY and CDR2 as SVGAGI. The trim removed 4 bases at V and 6 bases at J, leaving 9 bases unmatched. This CDR3 is built from 14 residues. Data came from immunoSEQ multiplex PCR; TCRdb stores just in-frame clones and leaves some out. The sample has 37,000 or so clones, roughly 85% seen once. The clonotype originates from a female donor with multiple sclerosis, enrolled in a pregnancy study. The material was CD4+ T cells from peripheral blood mononuclear cells, obtained before pregnancy. The genes are TRBV6-5 and TRBJ2-7; 7 positions agree with TRBD2. The CDR3 sequence is CASSSGGRAGEQYF. The CDR3 bases are TGTGCCAGCAGTTCAGGAGGGAGGGCCGGCGAGCAGTACTTC.